This T cell receptor beta chain was observed in a study of T cell responses to AZD1222 COVID-19 vaccine. The overall study: Pooled samples include second doses given at about 4 or 12 weeks. Study-wide points: After the peak T cell response, and only then, were repertoires sampled.

With regard to this clone: The antigen is undetermined.

Produced via immunoSEQ multiplex PCR; TCRdb's table is partial and in-frame only. The data hold approximately 160,000 clones, with around nine tenths observed a single time. Unmatched junction bases numbered 5, after V lost 2 bases and J lost 4 bases. CDR3 length: 16 residues. Looked up from germline, CDR1 is SEHNR and CDR2 is FQNEAQ (reference sequence). This sequence was found in an adult in good health. The source material was peripheral blood, sampled on day 0 of AZD1222 vaccination. The rearrangement joins TRBV7-9 to TRBJ2-2; 9 nucleotides agree with TRBD2. The chain's CDR3 is CASSLWLAGFTGELFF. CDR3 coding DNA: TGTGCCAGCAGCTTATGGCTAGCGGGGTTCACCGGGGAGCTGTTTTTT.